Below are 10 T cell receptor beta chains sequenced from a single sample in a study of identical twins. TCRdb processed the 5' RACE reads anew with MiXCR; each CDR3 protein has one entry. The sample holds 150,000 or so distinct CDR3 sequences, approximately 4% seen once. Source material: memory T cells sorted from blood. The receptor set was obtained from a man between 18 and 29 years old in good health.

In this sample, this clonotype turned up many times. The chain has TRBV11-2 and TRBJ1-2; D is unclear. V lost 1 base, J lost 5 bases, and 2 bases lay in between. The CDR3 totals 11 residues. Per the germline V gene, CDR1 is SGHAT and CDR2 is FQNNGV. The CDR3 bases are TGTGCCAGCAGCTTAGGGTATGGCTACACCTTC. Protein sequence: CASSLGYGYTF.

This chain joins TRBV4-3 and TRBJ2-2; D is uncertain. V was trimmed by 3 bases and J by 7 bases, leaving 9 bases between them. The CDR3 loop spans 13 amino acids. In germline, CDR1 is LGHNA, CDR2 YSLEER. The CDR3 nucleotides are TGCGCCAGCAGCCAGATAGGCGGCGGGGAGCTGTTTTTT. Translated, it gives CASSQIGGGELFF.

At least ten counts were recorded for this clonotype. The chain combines TRBV28 with TRBJ2-6, with D tentatively TRBD2 (6 bases). The germline gives CDR1 MDHEN, CDR2 SYDVKM. This CDR3 is built from 15 residues. V was pared by 8 bases and J by 1 base, with 12 bases between. This CDR3 reads CASGHGGSGANVLTF. The CDR3 bases are TGTGCCAGCGGCCACGGAGGGTCTGGGGCCAACGTCCTGACTTTC.

This clonotype was observed at least ten times. J is TRBJ2-3 and V is TRBV7-9; 7 bases fit TRBD1. The CDR3 runs 15 residues. With 4 bases clipped from V and 4 bases from J, the junction kept 8 bases outside the gene matches. The germline gives CDR1 SEHNR, CDR2 FQNEAQ (reference sequence). DNA for the CDR3: TGTGCCAGCAGCTATACAGGGGTGAATGCAGATACGCAGTATTTT. Protein sequence: CASSYTGVNADTQYF.

This clonotype was found many times. This chain links TRBV5-6 with TRBJ2-1; 7 bases match TRBD2. CDR1 is SGHDT, CDR2 YYEEEE, per germline. The V segment lost 4 bases and the J segment 0 bases; nucleotides outside the gene matches: 10. The CDR3 loop spans 17 amino acids. The CDR3 is CASSRLILASSYNEQFF. For the CDR3, the DNA is TGTGCCAGCAGCCGCCTAATACTAGCGAGCTCCTACAATGAGCAGTTCTTC. The variable domain in full, completed from reference TRBV5-6 and TRBJ2-1, reads DAGVTQSPTHLIKTRGQQVTLRCSPKSGHDTVSWYQQALGQGPQFIFQYYEEEERQRGNFPDRFSGHQFPNYSSELNVNALLLGDSALYLCASSRLILASSYNEQFFGPGTRLTVL.

This clonotype was seen ten or more times. The chain carries TRBV20-1 and TRBJ1-5; D is unresolved. There are 14 residues in the CDR3. V gave up 3 bases and J gave up 2 bases, with 11 bases separating them. Germline V gene lookup returns CDR1 DFQATT and CDR2 SNEGSKA (reference sequence). CDR3 sequence (DNA): TGCAGTGCTAGGACCGCGGGCGGCAATCAGCCCCAGCATTTT. Residues: CSARTAGGNQPQHF.

V usage is TRBV28 and J usage is TRBJ2-3; TRBD2 agrees at 12 bases. CDR3 length: 17 amino acids. Trimming took 5 bases from V and 3 from J; bases not matched to a gene: 9. Germline V lookup: CDR1 MDHEN, CDR2 SYDVKM. The CDR3 DNA reads as TGTGCCAGCAGTGCCTACCCCGGGACTAGCGGGACAGATACGCAGTATTTT. It encodes CASSAYPGTSGTDTQYF.

This clonotype was seen ten or more times. The V gene is TRBV4-1, the J gene TRBJ2-1; 11 positions agree with TRBD1. J lost 6 bases, V lost 3 bases, and 7 bases had no gene match. The CDR3 has 16 amino acids. Germline values: CDR1 MGHRA, CDR2 YSYEKL. The DNA for the CDR3 is TGCGCCAGCAGCCAGGCGGGACAGGGGGAGGGCAATGAGCAGTTCTTC. It translates to CASSQAGQGEGNEQFF.

This clonotype was seen at least ten times. The chain is built from TRBV19 and TRBJ2-1, with D maybe TRBD1 (7 bases). Germline V gives CDR1 LNHDA, CDR2 SQIVND (reference sequence). The CDR3 spans 14 residues. The ends were cut back, 10 bases at V and 5 bases at J, with 18 bases in the middle. Here the CDR3 DNA reads TGTGCCACCACGACAGGGAGGATGGACAATGAGCAGTTCTTC. This codes for CATTTGRMDNEQFF.

This clonotype was recorded many times. The chain is built from TRBV10-3 and TRBJ1-6, with D unclear. Germline values: CDR1 ENHRY, CDR2 SYGVKD. V lost 3 bases and J 13 bases, leaving 16 bases between the germline ends. This CDR3 contains 14 residues. The CDR3 is CAISDNSGREPLHF. In DNA, the CDR3 is TGTGCCATCAGTGATAATTCGGGCCGGGAGCCCCTCCACTTT.